A selection of T cell receptor beta chains follows, all from one sample in a study of T-cell reconstitution after alpha-beta-depleted transplantation in children. TCRdb re-called the PCR reads with MiXCR, one entry per CDR3 protein. Of approximately 500,000 distinct CDR3 sequences in the sample, roughly 30% are singletons; the top ten hold about 35%. The input for sequencing was PBMCs, taken before TCRalphabeta/CD19-depleted stem cell transplant. The receptor set was obtained from a boy in the first two years of life with Wiskott-Aldrich syndrome, due to receive a stem cell transplant. Each CDR3 is given without its conserved first and last residue. Each record gives: CDR3 protein, clone size, V gene. The size field is filled for only some rows; it gives once, few, many or a size class.

ASRRGQYQPQH . TRBV12-3/TRBV12-4
ASSGQGYQPQH few TRBV12-3/TRBV12-4
ASSLRLAVSTDTQY few TRBV7-2
ASSPVGFDGTQY . TRBV28
AISERLTSGRARDNEQF few TRBV10-3
ASSIFEAGGWNEQF few TRBV12-3/TRBV12-4
ASSTQNYNEQF few TRBV2
ASSRGRDTEAF . TRBV11-1
AISDLKTRYNEQF . TRBV10-3
SVEPPAGVPNEQF few TRBV29-1
ASSLARDRVQH . TRBV7-6
ASSKVSGPSTDTQY once TRBV21-1
AISQTGPRDTQY few TRBV10-3
ASSPGQGEKLF . TRBV7-9
ATSRTSKNEQF . TRBV24-1
AIWRPGNTIY . TRBV6-5
ATSDSDRVDEQF few TRBV24-1
SAQRDALGSSQY few TRBV20-1
ASSQLGTSGTNEQF . TRBV3-1
SASDVGTGSGDEQF . TRBV20-1
ASSWTGVGETQY few TRBV5-1
SASGPQGLAKNIQY few TRBV20-1
AKLSGSKYEQY few TRBV10-3
ATSDSGQGPQSYEQY . TRBV24-1
ASSLGRISSYNSPLH few TRBV5-1
ASSSVENTEAF . TRBV7-8
ASRGAYTDTQY . TRBV5-4
ASSLFEGSGNQPQH few TRBV28
ASSLGGTIYEQY . TRBV5-1
SATQGGDYGYT few TRBV20-1
SARDGLAGYTEQF . TRBV20-1
ASSATGSNTEAF many TRBV7-3
ASIFQQGNGETQY . TRBV27
SASGLAGGNTGELF . TRBV20-1
ASKDGGRRTDTQY . TRBV5-1
ASSDIGSTEAF few TRBV10-1
ASSEYERSDTQY . TRBV2
ASSFTGGQDTGELF . TRBV5-1
AWSAPGLQPQH . TRBV30
ASSLGPHSNQPQH . TRBV7-3
AISESMRTSGNTIY . TRBV10-3
ASSQYTGAYEQY . TRBV3-1